This TCR beta chain originates from a study of blood T cell repertoires in COVID-19. Overall study: Sites across the United States, Italy and Spain contributed samples from acute and convalescent COVID-19. Sources were T cells, B-cell-depleted T cells, or PBMCs; the material itself was cDNA or gDNA.

Authors' data handling: Counts of nucleated cells, estimated from reference gene primer amplification, were obtained. The method was immunoSEQ multiplex PCR; TCRdb's version includes in-frame clones alone and lacks a portion of them. V and J calls and clone size follow that table, whereas D and trimming were derived from the DNA. The sample holds some 150,000 clones, about 89% seen once. The germline CDR1 and CDR2 sequences are KGHSH and LQKENI. With 6 bases clipped from V and 6 bases from J, the junction kept 12 bases outside the gene matches. The CDR3 is 15 residues long. Sequences were obtained from peripheral blood. This receptor was taken from a man over 45 with active COVID-19. The genes are TRBV18 and TRBJ2-7, with 9 bases lining up with TRBD2. In DNA, the CDR3 is TGTGCCAGCTCGGAGACTAGCGGATTTCGAAGCGAGCAGTACTTC. Translating it yields CASSETSGFRSEQYF.